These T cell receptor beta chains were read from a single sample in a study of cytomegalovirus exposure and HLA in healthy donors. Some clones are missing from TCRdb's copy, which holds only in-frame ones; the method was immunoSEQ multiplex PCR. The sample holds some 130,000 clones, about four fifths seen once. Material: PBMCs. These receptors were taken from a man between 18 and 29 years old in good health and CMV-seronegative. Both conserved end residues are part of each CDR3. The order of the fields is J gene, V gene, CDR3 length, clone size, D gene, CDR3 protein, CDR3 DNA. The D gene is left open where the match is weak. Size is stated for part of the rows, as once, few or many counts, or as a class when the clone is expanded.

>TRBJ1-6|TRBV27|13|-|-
CASSLGGNSPLHF
TGTGCCAGCAGTTTAGGGGGGAATTCACCCCTCCACTTT
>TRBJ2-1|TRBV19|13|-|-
CASSPNHNNEQFF
TGTGCCAGTAGTCCAAACCACAACAATGAGCAGTTCTTC
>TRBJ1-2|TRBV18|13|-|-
CASSPDRNYGYTF
TGTGCCAGCTCACCTGACAGAAACTATGGCTACACCTTC
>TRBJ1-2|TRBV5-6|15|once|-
CASSRRGRGDYGYTF
TGTGCCAGCAGTCGCCGAGGTCGGGGGGACTATGGCTACACCTTC
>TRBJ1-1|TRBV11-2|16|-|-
CASSRLAGVGNTEAFF
TGTGCCAGCAGTCGCTTGGCCGGGGTTGGGAACACTGAAGCTTTCTTT
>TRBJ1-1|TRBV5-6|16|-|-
CASSSPQTEGNTEAFF
TGTGCCAGCAGCTCCCCCCAAACTGAGGGGAACACTGAAGCTTTCTTT
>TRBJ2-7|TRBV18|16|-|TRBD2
CASSFQRGGLEGRQYF
TGTGCCAGCTCATTTCAACGGGGGGGACTAGAGGGTCGGCAGTACTTC
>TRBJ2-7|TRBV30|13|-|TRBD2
CAWSSGGDYEQYF
TGTGCCTGGAGTAGCGGGGGGGACTACGAGCAGTACTTC
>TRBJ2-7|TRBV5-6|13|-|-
CASSLDTDYEQYF
TGTGCCAGCAGTCTGGACACCGACTACGAGCAGTACTTC
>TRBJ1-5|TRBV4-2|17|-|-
CASSQDLKSRGNQPQHF
TGTGCCAGCAGCCAAGATCTAAAGTCCCGGGGCAATCAGCCCCAGCATTTT
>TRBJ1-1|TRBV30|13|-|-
CAWRVYRNAEAFF
TGTGCCTGGAGAGTTTACAGGAACGCTGAAGCTTTCTTT
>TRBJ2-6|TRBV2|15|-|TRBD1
CASSATGSGANVLTF
TGTGCCAGCAGTGCGACAGGGTCTGGGGCCAACGTCCTGACTTTC
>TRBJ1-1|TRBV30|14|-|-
CAWSVSQVLLEAFF
TGTGCCTGGAGTGTAAGCCAGGTCTTATTGGAAGCTTTCTTT
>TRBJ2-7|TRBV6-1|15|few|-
CASSGSAVYVGEQYF
TGTGCCAGCAGTGGTTCAGCGGTGTATGTCGGCGAGCAGTACTTC
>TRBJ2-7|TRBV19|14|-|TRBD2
CASGEAGGPYEQYF
TGTGCCAGCGGCGAAGCGGGAGGGCCCTACGAGCAGTACTTC
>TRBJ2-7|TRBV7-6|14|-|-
CASTEGPADYEQYF
TGTGCCAGCACCGAGGGTCCCGCAGACTACGAGCAGTACTTC
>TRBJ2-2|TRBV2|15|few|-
CASSVLGGNTGELFF
TGTGCCAGCAGTGTTCTAGGGGGGAACACCGGGGAGCTGTTTTTT
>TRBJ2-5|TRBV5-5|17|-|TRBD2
CASSTPLAGLAGETQYF
TGTGCCAGCAGCACTCCACTAGCGGGGCTTGCCGGGGAGACCCAGTACTTC
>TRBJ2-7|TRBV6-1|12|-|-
CASTYNSYEQYF
TGTGCCAGCACGTACAACTCCTACGAGCAGTACTTC
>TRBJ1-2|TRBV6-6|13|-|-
CASSTGQLYGYTF
TGTGCCAGTTCGACGGGTCAGCTCTATGGCTACACCTTC
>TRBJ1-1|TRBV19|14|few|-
CASSPQVKNTEAFF
TGTGCCAGTAGCCCCCAGGTTAAGAACACTGAAGCTTTCTTT
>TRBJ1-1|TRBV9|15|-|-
CASSDRLTGTTEAFF
TGTGCCAGCAGCGACCGACTTACAGGGACCACTGAAGCTTTCTTT
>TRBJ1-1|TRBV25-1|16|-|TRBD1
CASRRTGGPGDTEAFF
TGTGCCAGCAGACGGACAGGGGGCCCGGGGGATACTGAAGCTTTCTTT
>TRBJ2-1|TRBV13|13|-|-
CASLRSSYNEQFF
TGTGCCAGCCTCCGGAGCTCCTACAATGAGCAGTTCTTC
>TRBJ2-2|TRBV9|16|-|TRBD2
CASSVGAGGDGGELFF
TGTGCCAGCAGCGTAGGAGCGGGGGGTGATGGCGGGGAGCTGTTTTTT
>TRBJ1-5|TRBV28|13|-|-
CASSLISVQPQHF
TGTGCCAGCAGTTTAATCTCTGTCCAGCCCCAGCATTTT
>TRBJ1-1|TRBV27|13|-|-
CASKFQGNTEAFF
TGTGCCAGCAAGTTTCAGGGGAACACTGAAGCTTTCTTT
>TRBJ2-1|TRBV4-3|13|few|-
CASSQERSGEQFF
TGCGCCAGCAGCCAAGAGAGGTCGGGGGAGCAGTTCTTC
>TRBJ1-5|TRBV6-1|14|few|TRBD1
CASSDRQGIEPQHF
TGTGCCAGCAGTGACCGACAGGGTATTGAGCCCCAGCATTTT
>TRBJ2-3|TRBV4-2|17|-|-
CASSQERGGLFTDTQYF
TGTGCCAGCAGCCAAGAACGAGGAGGACTCTTCACAGATACGCAGTATTTT
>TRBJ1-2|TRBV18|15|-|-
CASSPLPLGLEGYTF
TGTGCCAGCTCACCACTACCGTTGGGGCTGGAAGGCTACACCTTC
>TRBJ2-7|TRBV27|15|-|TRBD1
CASSLRGQGDYEQYF
TGTGCCAGCAGTTTACGGGGACAGGGGGACTACGAGCAGTACTTC
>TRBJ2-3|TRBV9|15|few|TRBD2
CASSAGTMQTDTQYF
TGTGCCAGCAGCGCCGGGACTATGCAGACAGATACGCAGTATTTT
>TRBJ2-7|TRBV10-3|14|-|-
CAISEGAGSYEQYF
TGTGCCATCAGTGAAGGAGCGGGCTCCTACGAGCAGTACTTC
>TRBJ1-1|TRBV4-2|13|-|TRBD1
CASSQGGDREVFF
TGTGCCAGCAGCCAAGGAGGAGACAGGGAGGTTTTCTTT
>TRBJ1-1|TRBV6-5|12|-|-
CASVTGNTEAFF
TGTGCCAGCGTGACAGGGAACACTGAAGCTTTCTTT
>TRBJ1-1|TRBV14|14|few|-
CASSRRQAYNEAFF
TGTGCCAGCAGCCGCAGACAGGCGTACAATGAAGCTTTCTTT
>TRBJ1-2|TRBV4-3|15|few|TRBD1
CASSLTDRGNYGYTF
TGCGCCAGCAGCCTAACCGACAGGGGCAACTATGGCTACACCTTC
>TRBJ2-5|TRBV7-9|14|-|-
CASSLFGDQETQYF
TGTGCCAGCAGCTTATTCGGGGACCAAGAGACCCAGTACTTC
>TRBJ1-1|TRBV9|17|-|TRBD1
CASSVGTSGQLYPTTFF
TGTGCCAGCAGCGTAGGTACCTCGGGACAGCTATATCCTACCACTTTCTTT
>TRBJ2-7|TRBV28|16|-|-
CASSIDRSTDYYEQYF
TGTGCCAGCAGTATTGACAGGTCCACTGATTACTACGAGCAGTACTTC